This TCR beta chain was observed in a study of cytotoxic CD8 clonotypes in ibrutinib-treated CLL. Measured with immunoSEQ multiplex PCR; TCRdb has only the in-frame clones, and not every one. Among hundreds of thousands of clones, about 77% were seen once, and the ten largest hold 6.7%. The CDR3 has 14 amino acids. Looked up from germline, CDR1 is LGHNA and CDR2 is YSLEER. Trimming pared 2 bases from V and 3 bases from J, leaving 11 bases between. This chain joins TRBV4-3 and TRBJ2-7; D is possibly TRBD2 (6 bases). The source material was PBMCs, sampled before ibrutinib treatment. The sequence derives from a human donor with chronic lymphocytic leukemia. Here the CDR3 DNA reads TGCGCCAGCAGCCAAAGGACGGACTACTACGAGCAGTACTTC. Residues: CASSQRTDYYEQYF.